Listed below are T cell receptor beta chains from one sample, sequenced in a study of T cell repertoires in cytomegalovirus infection. Each CDR3 protein is one row after TCRdb ran MiXCR on the reads. The profile shows approximately 550,000 distinct CDR3 sequences, more than 15% of them singletons. The sequenced sample was CD8+ T cells from PBMCs. All receptors come from a human donor in good health (CMV status not recorded). Some clones in this sample may be carry-over from other donors' samples. Both conserved end residues are part of each CDR3. The D gene is left open where the match is weak. Rows give clone size only sometimes, using once, few, many, or a class for an expanded clone.

j_call clone_size d_call v_call cdr3_aa cdr3_nt
TRBJ2-7 many TRBD1 TRBV7-8 CASSGQGDSYEQYF TGTGCCAGCAGCGGACAGGGGGACTCCTACGAGCAGTACTTC
TRBJ2-7 few - TRBV27 CASRFAGSDEQYF TGTGCCAGCAGATTCGCAGGAAGCGACGAGCAGTACTTC
TRBJ1-1 many - TRBV4-2 CASSPFKGSPEAFF TGTGCCAGCAGCCCCTTTAAGGGTAGCCCTGAAGCTTTCTTT
TRBJ1-2 - - TRBV9 CASMNRDGYTF TGTGCCAGTATGAACAGGGATGGCTACACCTTC
TRBJ1-5 - - TRBV15 CATSSYRAANQPQHF TGTGCCACCAGCAGTTACAGGGCCGCCAATCAGCCCCAGCATTTT
TRBJ1-1 - - TRBV4-2 CASSQAQLGAEAFF TGTGCCAGCAGCCAAGCACAATTGGGCGCTGAAGCTTTCTTT
TRBJ1-2 many - TRBV6-5 CASSYSEGLYGYTF TGTGCCAGCAGTTACTCAGAGGGGCTCTATGGCTACACCTTC
TRBJ1-6 many TRBD1 TRBV7-8 CASSLGTGGGPGRSYNSPLHF TGTGCCAGCAGCCTAGGAACAGGGGGTGGACCCGGTCGCTCCTATAATTCACCCCTCCACTTT
TRBJ1-6 - - TRBV27 CASSRREIYSPLHF TGTGCCAGCAGTCGCCGGGAAATTTATTCACCCCTCCACTTT
TRBJ2-7 - - TRBV20-1 CSARYPQGGYEQYF TGCAGTGCTAGATATCCACAGGGAGGGTACGAGCAGTACTTC
TRBJ1-1 - - TRBV3-1 CASSQDRGGHRDTEDFF TGTGCCAGCAGCCAAGATAGGGGGGGGCACCGGGACACTGAAGATTTCTTT
TRBJ2-3 many TRBD2 TRBV7-2 CASSLLRLAGPRDTQYF TGTGCCAGCAGCTTATTGAGACTAGCGGGGCCCCGGGATACGCAGTATTTT
TRBJ1-4 many - TRBV10-3 CAIGQTGKLFF TGTGCCATCGGACAAACAGGAAAACTGTTTTTT
TRBJ2-1 many TRBD2 TRBV7-2 CASSLRPGTRSVNEQFF TGTGCCAGCAGTCTCCGGCCCGGGACTAGATCAGTCAATGAGCAGTTCTTC
TRBJ2-7 - - TRBV7-6 CASSQRLNAQYF TGTGCCAGCAGCCAACGGCTCAACGCGCAGTACTTC
TRBJ2-7 - - TRBV4-2 CASSDQRYEQYF TGTGCCAGCAGCGACCAGCGGTACGAGCAGTACTTC
TRBJ2-2 many - TRBV7-7 CASSLAGPVGDGGELFF TGTGCCAGCAGCTTAGCCGGACCCGTTGGTGATGGGGGGGAGCTGTTTTTT
TRBJ2-5 many TRBD2 TRBV14 CASSQGLAGARGTQYF TGTGCCAGCAGCCAAGGACTAGCGGGGGCCCGTGGGACCCAGTACTTC
TRBJ1-2 few - TRBV2 CARPVTTNYGYTF TGTGCCAGACCTGTGACAACTAACTATGGCTACACCTTC
TRBJ2-7 few TRBD1 TRBV20-1 CSATPGQLYEQYF TGCAGTGCTACTCCGGGACAGTTATACGAGCAGTACTTC
TRBJ1-2 few - TRBV20-1 CSAREHTLEGYTF TGCAGTGCTAGAGAACACACCCTGGAGGGCTACACCTTC
TRBJ2-3 - TRBD2 TRBV3-1 CASSQGVSGRSSTDTQYF TGTGCCAGCAGCCAAGGTGTTAGCGGGAGGTCTAGCACAGATACGCAGTATTTT
TRBJ1-1 few TRBD1 TRBV7-9 CASSSEGAPRQNTEAFF TGTGCCAGCAGCTCAGAGGGGGCCCCAAGACAGAACACTGAAGCTTTCTTT
TRBJ2-3 few TRBD2 TRBV19 CASSRAGVGTDTQYF TGTGCCAGTAGTAGGGCGGGAGTAGGCACAGATACGCAGTATTTT
TRBJ2-7 - TRBD2 TRBV29-1 CSVGSLGGSGDRRQYF TGCAGCGTTGGGTCATTGGGGGGTAGCGGGGATAGGCGGCAGTACTTC
TRBJ2-7 few - TRBV4-1 CASSQEGRGLEQYF TGTGCCAGCAGCCAAGAAGGGCGGGGGCTCGAGCAGTACTTC
TRBJ2-3 few - TRBV5-1 CASSPGTFFSTDTQYF TGCGCCAGCAGTCCCGGGACATTTTTCTCCACAGATACGCAGTATTTT
TRBJ2-1 - - TRBV7-9 CASSLQGTQFF TGTGCCAGCAGCTTACAAGGAACGCAGTTCTTC
TRBJ2-1 few - TRBV6-6 CASSYSRGLHNEQFF TGTGCCAGCAGTTACTCAAGGGGCTTACACAATGAGCAGTTCTTC
TRBJ2-4 few - TRBV28 CASSLGSIIQYF TGTGCCAGCAGTTTGGGAAGCATAATTCAGTACTTC
TRBJ1-2 few - TRBV28 CASSPHGRGRGGYTF TGTGCCAGCAGTCCCCATGGGAGGGGCCGTGGCGGCTACACCTTC
TRBJ2-7 many - TRBV11-2 CASSLETYSYEQYF TGTGCCAGCAGCTTAGAGACCTACTCCTACGAGCAGTACTTC
TRBJ1-2 few - TRBV7-9 CASSGGLPNGYTF TGTGCCAGCAGCGGCGGGCTCCCCAATGGCTACACCTTC
TRBJ1-2 - TRBD1 TRBV7-9 CASSLGQVYQGYTF TGTGCCAGCAGCCTAGGACAGGTCTACCAAGGCTACACCTTC
TRBJ2-7 few - TRBV5-4 CASSLAVGQPFYEQYF TGTGCCAGCAGCTTGGCCGTAGGACAGCCCTTCTACGAGCAGTACTTC
TRBJ1-1 many - TRBV4-2 CASSLRRDMNTEAFF TGTGCCAGCAGTCTCAGACGGGACATGAACACTGAAGCTTTCTTT
TRBJ1-1 many TRBD1 TRBV7-8 CASSSRTGGGSTEAFF TGTGCCAGCAGCTCGAGGACAGGGGGCGGAAGCACTGAAGCTTTCTTT
TRBJ2-3 - - TRBV19 CASSIPQADTQYF TGTGCCAGTAGTATCCCGCAGGCAGATACGCAGTATTTT
TRBJ2-7 few - TRBV7-9 CASSFGGVGPNYEQYF TGTGCCAGCAGCTTCGGAGGGGTTGGCCCCAACTACGAGCAGTACTTC
TRBJ1-6 few - TRBV6-6 CASRKDLYNSPLHF TGTGCCAGCAGAAAGGACTTATATAATTCACCCCTCCACTTT